The 32 T cell receptor beta chains given below trace back to one sample, sequenced in a study of blood T cell repertoires in COVID-19. Sequenced by immunoSEQ multiplex PCR; TCRdb stores in-frame clones only, minus some. The profile shows roughly 250,000 clones, 80% to 85% of them singletons. What was sequenced was peripheral blood. These receptors were obtained from a woman aged 60-70 years with active or convalescent COVID-19.

The V call is TRBV7-9, the J call TRBJ1-4; D unclear. Germline CDR1 SEHNR, CDR2 FQNEAQ (reference sequence). Deletions cut 4 bases from V and 7 bases from J, with 10 bases between. The CDR3 sequence is 13 residues long. This CDR3 is CASSSTAGEKLFF. CDR3 sequence (DNA): TGTGCCAGCAGCTCAACCGCAGGTGAAAAACTGTTTTTT.

V gene TRBV27 combines with J gene TRBJ1-2, with D possibly TRBD1 on 5 matching bases. The V end lost 5 bases, the J end lost 4 bases, and 17 bases lay between the germline ends. From germline, CDR1 is MNHEY and CDR2 SMNVEV (reference sequence). CDR3 length: 15 residues. The CDR3 is CASSTTQGGSYGYTF. CDR3 DNA: TGTGCCAGCAGTACGACCCAGGGAGGAAGCTATGGCTACACCTTC.

With regard to this clone: Other nucleotide sequences from this sample produce the same CDR3. The chain is built from TRBV18 and TRBJ1-1; tentative D call: TRBD1 (5 bases). V lost 2 bases, J lost 3 bases, and 7 bases lay in between. The CDR3 is 13 residues long. Germline assignment: CDR1 KGHSH and CDR2 LQKENI. The CDR3 protein is CASSPGGDTEAFF. DNA of the CDR3: TGTGCCAGCTCACCAGGGGGGGACACTGAAGCTTTCTTT.

This chain joins TRBV2 and TRBJ2-7; no firm D call. This CDR3 is 12 amino acids long. V lost 6 bases and J lost 2, with 8 bases in between. Germline V gene sequence: CDR1 SNHLY, CDR2 FYNNEI. CDR3 loop: CASSASTYEQYF. CDR3 sequence (DNA): TGTGCCAGCAGCGCCTCTACCTACGAGCAGTACTTC.

This rearrangement joins TRBV11-2 to TRBJ1-4; a weak D match, TRBD1 (5 bases). Germline V gene lookup returns CDR1 SGHAT and CDR2 FQNNGV. This CDR3 contains 17 residues. With 5 bases removed from V and 4 bases from J, the gap between germline ends came to 20 bases. Written as DNA, the CDR3 is TGTGCCAGCAGCCGAACAGGCAGGGCAGGAATTAATGAAAAACTGTTTTTT. The encoded protein is CASSRTGRAGINEKLFF. The full variable domain, its missing parts supplied by reference TRBV11-2 and TRBJ1-4, is EAGVAQSPRYKIIEKRQSVAFWCNPISGHATLYWYQQILGQGPKLLIQFQNNGVVDDSQLPKDRFSAERLKGVDSTLKIQPAKLEDSAVYLCASSRTGRAGINEKLFFGSGTQLSVL.

The DNA of the CDR3 is TGTGCCAGCAGAGGGACACCCTTTAGCAATCAGCCCCAGCATTTT. Translated: CASRGTPFSNQPQHF. The gene calls are TRBV6-5 and TRBJ1-5; a possible D gene is TRBD1 (6 bases). The CDR3 is 15 residues long. V lost 6 bases to trimming and J lost 0 bases, with 12 bases between them. Germline CDR1 MNHEY, CDR2 SVGAGI.

The chain recombines TRBV6-5 with TRBJ2-1; TRBD2 aligns across 8 bases. CDR3 length: 15 amino acids. V trimming: 6 bases; J trimming: 4 bases; junction bases outside the gene matches: 8. CDR1 and CDR2 (germline): MNHEY, SVGAGI. The DNA for the CDR3 is TGTGCCAGCAGGCCCACTAGCGGAGATTACAATGAGCAGTTCTTC. It codes for CASRPTSGDYNEQFF.

Here the CDR3 reads CASSWPQGRSGNTIYF. The CDR3 DNA follows: TGTGCCAGCAGCTGGCCCCAGGGGAGATCTGGAAACACCATATATTTT. The chain combines TRBV5-6 with TRBJ1-3; D is perhaps TRBD1 (6 bases). V was shortened by 3 bases and J by 1 base, with 14 bases between the two germline ends. Germline-derived CDR1 and CDR2 are SGHDT and YYEEEE. This CDR3 comprises 16 residues.

This sequence joins TRBV7-2 and TRBJ2-1; D might be TRBD1 (6 bases). The germline gives CDR1 SGHTA, CDR2 FQGNSA. V gave up 5 bases and J gave up 9 bases, with 20 bases separating them. The CDR3 length is 15 residues. CDR3 region: CASSPQGSYYGEQFF. The CDR3 nucleotides read TGTGCCAGCAGCCCCCAGGGGTCGTATTATGGTGAGCAGTTCTTC.

The chain employs TRBV7-8 and TRBJ1-3; 7 bases are a match to TRBD1. The germline V gene has CDR1 SGHVS and CDR2 FQNEAQ. Unmatched junction bases numbered 4, after V lost 5 bases and J lost 3 bases. This CDR3 has 14 residues. CDR3: CASSKTGFGNTIYF. The CDR3 nucleotides read TGTGCCAGCAGCAAGACAGGGTTTGGAAACACCATATATTTT.

The gene calls are TRBV18 and TRBJ2-6, with D tentatively TRBD2 (5 bases). This CDR3 contains 17 residues. V was cut by 6 bases and J by 0 bases, with 15 bases left in between. Germline CDR1 KGHSH, CDR2 LQKENI. The DNA of the CDR3 is TGTGCCAGCTCCCCAGTCCCGGGAAGCTCTGGGGCCAACGTCCTGACTTTC. This encodes CASSPVPGSSGANVLTF.

The chain carries TRBV25-1 and TRBJ1-2; 9 positions match TRBD1. The J segment lost 3 bases and the V segment lost 5 bases, leaving 4 bases of the junction unmatched. In germline, CDR1 is MGHDK, CDR2 SYGVNS. The CDR3 has 14 amino acids. The CDR3 spells CASSSGQGYYGYTF. The DNA for the CDR3 is TGTGCCAGCAGTAGTGGACAGGGGTACTATGGCTACACCTTC.

The J gene is TRBJ2-1, the V gene TRBV7-3, with TRBD2 matching over 8 bases. This CDR3 is 17 amino acids long. Germline V CDR1 and CDR2: SGHTA, FQGTGA. The J segment lost 0 bases and the V segment lost 1 base, leaving 5 bases of the junction unmatched. The CDR3 region is CASSLRIAGSSYNEQFF. The CDR3 DNA reads TGTGCCAGCAGCTTAAGAATAGCGGGGAGCTCCTACAATGAGCAGTTCTTC. The full variable domain, rest sourced from reference TRBV7-3 and TRBJ2-1, is GAGVSQTPSNKVTEKGKYVELRCDPISGHTALYWYRQSLGQGPEFLIYFQGTGAADDSGLPNDRFFAVRPEGSVSTLKIQRTERGDSAVYLCASSLRIAGSSYNEQFFGPGTRLTVL.

V usage is TRBV28 and J usage is TRBJ1-5, with 11 bases lining up with TRBD1. The CDR3 extends over 16 amino acids. After removal of 4 bases from V and 7 bases from J, the junction contained 9 bases not matched to a gene. Germline values: CDR1 MDHEN, CDR2 SYDVKM. The CDR3 here is CASSWAWTGGGQPQHF. CDR3 DNA: TGTGCCAGCAGTTGGGCGTGGACAGGGGGCGGACAGCCCCAGCATTTT.

The genes are TRBV2 and TRBJ2-7, with 11 bases fitting TRBD1. The V gene end was trimmed by 6 bases and the J gene end by 4 bases; junction bases not matched to a gene: 8. The CDR3 length is 15 residues. Germline CDR1 reads SNHLY; CDR2 reads FYNNEI. CDR3 residues: CASRAGQGVFYEQYF. As DNA, the CDR3 is TGTGCCAGCAGGGCGGGACAGGGGGTCTTTTACGAGCAGTACTTC.

The chain carries TRBV7-3 and TRBJ1-2; tentative D call: TRBD1 (5 bases). The ends were cut back, 1 base at V and 3 bases at J, with 12 bases in the middle. Germline CDR1 reads SGHTA; CDR2 reads FQGTGA. The CDR3 covers 15 residues. The CDR3 loop is CASSLNGGGDYGYTF. The CDR3 DNA is TGTGCCAGCAGCTTAAACGGGGGAGGCGACTATGGCTACACCTTC.

J is TRBJ2-7 and V is TRBV4-3; 10 bases align to TRBD2. Germline V gene sequence: CDR1 LGHNA, CDR2 YSLEER. The CDR3 has 13 residues. The V and J ends lost 3 bases and 5 bases, in that order; junction bases with no gene match: 1. The CDR3 nucleotides read TGCGCCAGCAGCCAGGGACTAGCGAACGAGCAGTACTTC. Translating it yields CASSQGLANEQYF.

The chain couples TRBV27 to TRBJ2-7, with D perhaps matching TRBD2 (6 bases). The germline V gene encodes CDR1 MNHEY and CDR2 SMNVEV (reference sequence). There are 14 residues in the CDR3. Trimming pared 3 bases from V and 4 bases from J, leaving 13 bases between. As DNA, the CDR3 is TGTGCCAGCAGTTTGGAAAGGGCGGGGTACGAGCAGTACTTC. Translated: CASSLERAGYEQYF.

The V call is TRBV19, the J call TRBJ1-2; 7 bases align to TRBD1. The V and J ends lost 7 bases and 7 bases, in that order; junction bases with no gene match: 18. Germline V gene sequence: CDR1 LNHDA, CDR2 SQIVND (reference sequence). The CDR3 extends over 16 amino acids. The CDR3 DNA reads TGTGCCAGTACCCCACCGCCGGGACAGCGTTCATTTGGCTACACCTTC. Translation: CASTPPPGQRSFGYTF.

The chain uses TRBV30 and TRBJ2-7; tentative D call: TRBD1 (5 bases). Looked up from germline, CDR1 is GTSNPN and CDR2 is SVGIG (reference sequence). The V gene lost 5 bases and the J gene lost 0 bases, with 14 bases spanning the gap. This CDR3 comprises 14 residues. The CDR3, as DNA: TGTGCCTGGTCCTACCAGGGTGACTCCTACGAGCAGTACTTC. Its protein is CAWSYQGDSYEQYF. Full variable domain (missing parts from reference TRBV30 and TRBJ2-7): SQTIHQWPATLVQPVGSPLSLECTVEGTSNPNLYWYRQAAGRGLQLLFYSVGIGQISSEVPQNLSASRPQDRQFILSSKKLLLSDSGFYLCAWSYQGDSYEQYFGPGTRLTVT.

The V and J genes are TRBV2 and TRBJ1-4; 7 bases fit TRBD1. The CDR3 has 14 amino acids. CDR1 and CDR2 from the germline V gene are SNHLY and FYNNEI. With V trimmed by 5 bases and J by 5 bases, 5 bases remained unmatched. The CDR3 DNA follows: TGTGCCAGCAGTTGGGGACAGAGAAATGAAAAACTGTTTTTT. Translation gives CASSWGQRNEKLFF.

As regards this clone: The sample carries other DNA sequences with the same CDR3. The chain links TRBV7-3 to TRBJ1-1; TRBD1 aligns across 9 bases. Germline trimming cut 3 bases from V and 1 base from J; bases unmatched to any gene: 0. This CDR3 comprises 14 residues. Looked up from germline, CDR1 is SGHTA and CDR2 is FQGTGA. The CDR3 spells CASSLTGGNTEAFF. In nucleotides, the CDR3 is TGTGCCAGCAGCTTGACAGGGGGGAACACTGAAGCTTTCTTT.

This clone was observed a few times. The CDR3 DNA reads as TGTGCCAGCAGCTTAGAGGGAGACGGTGGGTATAGCAATCAGCCCCAGCATTTT. Translating it yields CASSLEGDGGYSNQPQHF. The rearrangement joins TRBV7-8 to TRBJ1-5; D remains ambiguous. The CDR3 contains 18 residues. Trimming shortened V by 1 base and J by 0 bases, and 16 bases separated the two germline ends. Germline CDR1 and CDR2: SGHVS and FQNEAQ.

The chain links TRBV6-5 to TRBJ2-5, with 8 positions matching TRBD1. The J segment lost 1 base and the V segment lost 8 bases, leaving 6 bases of the junction unmatched. The CDR3 has 14 residues. CDR1 MNHEY and CDR2 SVGAGI come from the germline V gene. CDR3 sequence: CASGGQGVQETQYF. CDR3 bases: TGTGCCAGCGGAGGACAGGGTGTCCAAGAGACCCAGTACTTC.

This sequence joins TRBV19 and TRBJ2-7, with 10 bases identical to TRBD1. In germline, CDR1 is LNHDA, CDR2 SQIVND (reference sequence). This CDR3 region has 16 residues. Trimming at V came to 1 base and at J to 5 bases, leaving 8 bases not matched to a gene. This chain's CDR3 is CASSIGRQGAFDEQYF. DNA for the CDR3: TGTGCCAGTAGTATAGGTCGACAGGGGGCGTTCGACGAGCAGTACTTC.

The CDR3 DNA follows: TGTGCCAGCAGTTCAACTCGGACTAGCCTTTTCCCTCCCCGAGGCAATGAGCAGTTCTTC. Translation gives CASSSTRTSLFPPRGNEQFF. V and J are TRBV6-2 or TRBV6-3 and TRBJ2-1, with 8 bases fitting TRBD2. J gave up 6 bases and V 4 bases, and 23 bases lay outside the gene matches. Germline V gene sequence: CDR1 MNHEY, CDR2 SVGEGT. The CDR3 is made up of 20 amino acids.

This clone was counted at least ten times. The chain couples TRBV27 to TRBJ2-1; TRBD2 agrees at 11 bases. Germline CDR1 and CDR2: MNHEY and SMNVEV (reference sequence). This CDR3 region has 15 residues. V trimming: 3 bases; J trimming: 8 bases; junction bases outside the gene matches: 6. Written as DNA, the CDR3 is TGTGCCAGCAGTTTCGGACTAGCGGGTTGGGATGAGCAGTTCTTC. Protein sequence: CASSFGLAGWDEQFF.

The chain joins TRBV18 to TRBJ2-2, with TRBD1 identical over 8 bases. The CDR3 runs 15 residues. Unmatched junction bases numbered 5, after V lost 3 bases and J lost 5 bases. Germline CDR1 and CDR2: KGHSH and LQKENI. The CDR3 spells CASSPLTGATGELFF. DNA of the CDR3: TGTGCCAGCTCACCCCTGACAGGGGCGACCGGGGAGCTGTTTTTT. Using reference TRBV18 and TRBJ2-2 for the parts outside the CDR3, the full variable domain is NAGVMQNPRHLVRRRGQEARLRCSPMKGHSHVYWYRQLPEEGLKFMVYLQKENIIDESGMPKERFSAEFPKEGPSILRIQQVVRGDSAAYFCASSPLTGATGELFFGEGSRLTVL.

The chain combines TRBV7-9 with TRBJ2-3, with D maybe TRBD1 (5 bases). The length of the CDR3 is 16 residues. Germline assignment: CDR1 SEHNR and CDR2 FQNEAQ (reference sequence). V lost 5 bases and J 4 bases, leaving 19 bases between the germline ends. This CDR3 is CASSGFGARRSDTQYF. The CDR3 nucleotides read TGTGCCAGCAGCGGTTTTGGGGCACGAAGATCAGATACGCAGTATTTT.

The chain recombines TRBV29-1 with TRBJ2-7; 10 nucleotides match TRBD1. Germline trimming cut 6 bases from V and 2 bases from J; bases unmatched to any gene: 7. Germline values: CDR1 SQVTM, CDR2 ANQGSEA. There are 14 residues in the CDR3. The CDR3 DNA reads TGCAGCGTCGACCCGGGACAGGGGACCTACGAGCAGTACTTC. This encodes CSVDPGQGTYEQYF.

CDR3 nucleotides: TGTGCCAGTAGTATCCTCGGGGCTAACTATGGCTACACCTTC. Translation: CASSILGANYGYTF. The chain recombines TRBV19 with TRBJ1-2; D is unresolved. The CDR3 runs to 14 residues. Trimming removed 3 bases from V and 0 bases from J, with 8 bases in between. Germline assignment: CDR1 LNHDA and CDR2 SQIVND (reference sequence). Looking up the rest from reference TRBV19 and TRBJ1-2 gives the full variable domain: DGGITQSPKYLFRKEGQNVTLSCEQNLNHDAMYWYRQDPGQGLRLIYYSQIVNDFQKGDIAEGYSVSREKKESFPLTVTSAQKNPTAFYLCASSILGANYGYTFGSGTRLTVV.

The chain is built from TRBV27 and TRBJ1-3, with D perhaps matching TRBD1 (6 bases). The CDR3 totals 14 residues. In germline, CDR1 is MNHEY, CDR2 SMNVEV (reference sequence). Trimming pared 4 bases from V and 0 bases from J, leaving 7 bases between. This CDR3 reads CASSSGVSGNTIYF. CDR3 bases: TGTGCCAGCAGTTCAGGGGTCTCTGGAAACACCATATATTTT.